This T cell receptor beta chain is from a study of technical replicates of blood from a few donors. The V and J ends lost 7 bases and 0 bases respectively, with 15 bases between them. Germline V lookup: CDR1 MNHNS, CDR2 SASEGT. This CDR3 region has 15 residues. The table came from immunoSEQ multiplex PCR; TCRdb's copy has only in-frame clones and leaves some out. This sample has 75,000 to 85,000 clones, with over 75% found just once. J is TRBJ1-2 and V is TRBV6-1; D is undetermined. Sequenced sample: PBMCs. This clonotype was sampled from a human donor in good health. Some clones in this sample may be carry-over from other donors' samples. The CDR3 here is CASTLAPGTNYGYTF. As DNA, the CDR3 is TGTGCCAGCACACTCGCTCCGGGAACTAACTATGGCTACACCTTC.